A selection of T cell receptor beta chains follows, all from one sample in a study of control samples from healthy donors and cancer patients. Sequencing used immunoSEQ multiplex PCR; TCRdb keeps in-frame clones, though not all of them. The table shows tens of thousands of clones, with approximately 86% occurring only once. Material for sequencing was blood. The source is a man aged 25 to 40 in good health. Both conserved end residues are part of each CDR3. The order of the fields is V gene, clone size, D gene, J gene, CDR3 protein, CDR3 DNA. D genes are given only for firm matches. Not all rows give a size; the values are once, few, many and, for expanded clones, a class.

v_gene: TRBV5-6; abundance: .; d_gene: .; j_gene: TRBJ1-5; CDR3aa: CASSSWGGSPSNQPQHF; CDR3nt: TGTGCCAGCAGCTCCTGGGGGGGTTCCCCTTCCAATCAGCCCCAGCATTTT
v_gene: TRBV28; abundance: .; d_gene: TRBD1; j_gene: TRBJ1-5; CDR3aa: CASSSRGSNQPQHF; CDR3nt: TGTGCCAGCAGCAGCAGGGGGTCCAATCAGCCCCAGCATTTT
v_gene: TRBV5-4; abundance: .; d_gene: TRBD2; j_gene: TRBJ2-1; CDR3aa: CASSLAGGYYNEQFF; CDR3nt: TGTGCCAGCAGCTTGGCCGGGGGGTACTACAATGAGCAGTTCTTC
v_gene: TRBV6-5; abundance: .; d_gene: .; j_gene: TRBJ1-3; CDR3aa: CASSTRARSGNTIYF; CDR3nt: TGTGCCAGCAGCACGAGGGCCCGCTCTGGAAACACCATATATTTT
v_gene: TRBV5-4; abundance: .; d_gene: .; j_gene: TRBJ2-2; CDR3aa: CASSLGGRELFF; CDR3nt: TGTGCCAGCAGCTTGGGAGGGCGGGAGCTGTTTTTT
v_gene: TRBV2; abundance: .; d_gene: .; j_gene: TRBJ2-7; CDR3aa: CASKTASYEQYF; CDR3nt: TGTGCCAGCAAGACAGCCTCCTACGAGCAGTACTTC
v_gene: TRBV25-1; abundance: .; d_gene: .; j_gene: TRBJ1-5; CDR3aa: CASSQDGTSNQPQHF; CDR3nt: TGTGCCAGCAGCCAGGACGGAACAAGCAATCAGCCCCAGCATTTT
v_gene: TRBV11-1; abundance: once; d_gene: .; j_gene: TRBJ2-1; CDR3aa: CASSLDFGLTGNEQFF; CDR3nt: TGTGCCAGCAGCTTAGATTTCGGACTCACTGGGAATGAGCAGTTCTTC
v_gene: TRBV25-1; abundance: .; d_gene: .; j_gene: TRBJ2-5; CDR3aa: CASSVPRGGVQETQYF; CDR3nt: TGTGCCAGCAGTGTCCCACGAGGGGGGGTTCAAGAGACCCAGTACTTC
v_gene: TRBV20-1; abundance: few; d_gene: .; j_gene: TRBJ1-2; CDR3aa: CSASSPWGGTGYTF; CDR3nt: TGCAGTGCTAGTTCCCCCTGGGGGGGTACTGGCTACACCTTC
v_gene: TRBV6-5; abundance: .; d_gene: TRBD1; j_gene: TRBJ1-2; CDR3aa: CASRTPRTGIDGYTF; CDR3nt: TGTGCCAGCAGGACCCCAAGGACAGGGATCGATGGCTACACCTTC
v_gene: TRBV14; abundance: .; d_gene: TRBD1; j_gene: TRBJ1-1; CDR3aa: CASSQDRRNTEAFF; CDR3nt: TGTGCCAGCAGCCAGGACAGGAGGAACACTGAAGCTTTCTTT
v_gene: TRBV21-1; abundance: .; d_gene: .; j_gene: TRBJ1-3; CDR3aa: CASSNAAGGNTIYF; CDR3nt: TGTGCCAGCAGCAACGCCGCTGGAGGAAACACCATATATTTT
v_gene: TRBV7-3; abundance: .; d_gene: .; j_gene: TRBJ1-1; CDR3aa: CASSSQPNTEAFF; CDR3nt: TGTGCCAGCAGCTCACAGCCGAACACTGAAGCTTTCTTT
v_gene: TRBV6-4; abundance: .; d_gene: .; j_gene: TRBJ2-3; CDR3aa: CASSDSGAPGDTQYF; CDR3nt: TGTGCCAGCAGTGACTCGGGGGCCCCCGGAGATACGCAGTATTTT